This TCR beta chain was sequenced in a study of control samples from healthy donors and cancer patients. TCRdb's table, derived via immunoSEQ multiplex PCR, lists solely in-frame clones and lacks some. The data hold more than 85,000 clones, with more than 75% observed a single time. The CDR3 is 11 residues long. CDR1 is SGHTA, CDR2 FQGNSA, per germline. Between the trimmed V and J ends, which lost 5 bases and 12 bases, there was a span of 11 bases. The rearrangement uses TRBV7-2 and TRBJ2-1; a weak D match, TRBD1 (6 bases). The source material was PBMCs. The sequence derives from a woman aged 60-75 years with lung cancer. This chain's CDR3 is CASSLQTGQFF. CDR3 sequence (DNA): TGTGCCAGCAGCCTACAGACAGGGCAGTTCTTC.